This T cell receptor (beta chain) came from a study of T-cell reconstitution after alpha-beta-depleted transplantation in children. Unique molecular identifiers featured in how the TCRbeta library was prepared. One entry per CDR3 protein results from TCRdb running MiXCR on the PCR reads. Of 500,000 to 650,000 distinct CDR3 sequences in the sample, 10% to 15% were seen once. Ten or more counts support this clonotype. The CDR3 contains 13 residues. The V and J ends lost 7 bases and 0 bases respectively, with 13 bases between them. Germline CDR1 SQVTM, CDR2 ANQGSEA. This sample comprised PBMCs, mostly from graft donor cells, obtained 360 days after TCRalphabeta/CD19-depleted stem cell transplant. The chain combines TRBV29-1 with TRBJ2-7; D ambiguous. The clonotype comes from a male patient between 5 and 17 years old who had a stem cell transplant for acute myeloid leukemia, so the T cells may come from the graft donor. In DNA form, the CDR3 reads TGCAGCGCCGCTGGCTGGAGCTCCTACGAGCAGTACTTC. This encodes CSAAGWSSYEQYF.